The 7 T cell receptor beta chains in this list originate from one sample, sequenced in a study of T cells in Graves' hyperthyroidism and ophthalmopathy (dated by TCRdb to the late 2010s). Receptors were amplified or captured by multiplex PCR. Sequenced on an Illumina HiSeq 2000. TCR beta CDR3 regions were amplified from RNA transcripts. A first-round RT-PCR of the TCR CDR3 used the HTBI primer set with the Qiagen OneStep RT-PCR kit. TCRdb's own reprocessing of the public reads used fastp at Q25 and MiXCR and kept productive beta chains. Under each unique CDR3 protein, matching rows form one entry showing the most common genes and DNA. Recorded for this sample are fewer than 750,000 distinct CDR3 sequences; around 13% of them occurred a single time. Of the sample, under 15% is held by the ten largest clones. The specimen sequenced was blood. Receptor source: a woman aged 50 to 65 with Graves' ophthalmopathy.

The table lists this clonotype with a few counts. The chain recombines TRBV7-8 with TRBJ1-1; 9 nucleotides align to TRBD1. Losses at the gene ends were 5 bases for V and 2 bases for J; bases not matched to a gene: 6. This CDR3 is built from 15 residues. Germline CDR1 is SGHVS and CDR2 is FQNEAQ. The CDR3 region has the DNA TGTGCCAGCAGCCCCGGGGACAGGGACAACACTGAAGCTTTCTTT. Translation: CASSPGDRDNTEAFF.

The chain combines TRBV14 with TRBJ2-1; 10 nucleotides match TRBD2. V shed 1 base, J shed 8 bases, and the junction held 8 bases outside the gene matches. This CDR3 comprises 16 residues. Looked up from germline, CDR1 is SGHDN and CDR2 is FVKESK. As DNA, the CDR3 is TGTGCCAGCAGCCAAGGGCGAGCGGGAGGGAGGGATGAGCAGTTCTTC. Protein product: CASSQGRAGGRDEQFF.

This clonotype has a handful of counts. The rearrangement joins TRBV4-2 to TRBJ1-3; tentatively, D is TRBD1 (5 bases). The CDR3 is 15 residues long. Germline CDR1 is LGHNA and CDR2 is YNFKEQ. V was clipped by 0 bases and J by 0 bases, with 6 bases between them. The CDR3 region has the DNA TGTGCCAGCAGCCAAGAGGGGGGCTCTGGAAACACCATATATTTT. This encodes CASSQEGGSGNTIYF.

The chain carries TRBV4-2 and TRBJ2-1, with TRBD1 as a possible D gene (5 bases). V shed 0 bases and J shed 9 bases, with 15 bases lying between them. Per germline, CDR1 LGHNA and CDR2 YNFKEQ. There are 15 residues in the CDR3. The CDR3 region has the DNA TGTGCCAGCAGCCAAGATAGCATCAGGGTGGCTGAGCAGTTCTTC. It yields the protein CASSQDSIRVAEQFF.

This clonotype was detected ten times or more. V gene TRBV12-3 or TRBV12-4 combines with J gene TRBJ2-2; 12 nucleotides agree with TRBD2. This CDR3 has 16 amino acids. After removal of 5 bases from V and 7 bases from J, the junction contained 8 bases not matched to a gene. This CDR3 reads CASSTTSGRGVGELFF. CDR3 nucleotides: TGTGCCAGCAGTACGACTAGCGGGAGAGGGGTCGGGGAGCTGTTTTTT.

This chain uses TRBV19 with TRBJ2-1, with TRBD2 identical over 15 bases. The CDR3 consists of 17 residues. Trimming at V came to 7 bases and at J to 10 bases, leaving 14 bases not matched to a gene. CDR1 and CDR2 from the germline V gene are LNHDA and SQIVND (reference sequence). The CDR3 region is CASMGLAGGELFREQFF. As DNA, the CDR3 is TGTGCCAGTATGGGACTAGCGGGAGGCGAGCTTTTTCGGGAGCAGTTCTTC.

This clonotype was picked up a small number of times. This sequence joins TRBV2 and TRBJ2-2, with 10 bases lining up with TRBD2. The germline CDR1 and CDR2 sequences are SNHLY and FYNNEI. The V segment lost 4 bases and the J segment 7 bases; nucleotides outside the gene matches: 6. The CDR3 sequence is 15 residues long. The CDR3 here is CASSASGSEFGELFF. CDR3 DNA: TGTGCCAGCAGTGCTAGCGGGAGCGAGTTCGGGGAGCTGTTTTTT.